This note documents a single TCR beta chain sequence. There is no known antigen for this receptor. Base qualities are not recorded, but no much larger clone differs from it by a single base. The data are from a study of blood T cells in healthy people across ages (dated by TCRdb to between 2014 and 2017). With respect to the entire study: In model experiments, roughly one uniquely barcoded TCR beta cDNA molecule per two T cells was captured by template switching. Age-related changes in TCR beta repertoire diversity were measured in the study by deep sequencing normalized with unique cDNA molecular identifiers. The donors were divided into four age groups: young (average approximately 16 years), middle-aged (approximately 39), aged (under 70) and long-lived (around 80). Using the same blood draw, the study looked at two additional independent replicas of 1 million unique cDNA reads for two donors, one aged 18 to 30 and the other aged 80 or older. To avoid experimental bias, donors of different ages were spread randomly across the sequencing lanes. The study at large found these results: Because donor CMV infection status was unknown, age-related changes in expanded clonotypes were potentially confounded. Estimates of total diversity based on one million sequenced T cells were considered lower bounds and underestimates. Bulk unsorted PBMC profiling prevented conclusive comparison of naive and antigen-experienced compartments. Compared with the aged group, more naive CD4+ T cells, fewer expanded clones and increased TCR diversity were shown by the long-lived group, suggesting age selection. The percentage of naive T cells measured by flow cytometry correlated strongly with observed TCR beta diversity. As age increased, observed TCR beta diversity per million T cells dropped in a roughly linear way, and a significant reduction was already evident by age 40.

The CDR3 sequence holds 16 residues, the cysteine and phenylalanine included. The only DNA kept is the CDR3, 48 bases in frame from the first base. Trimming accounts for 4 bases at V and 10 bases at J, while the number of junction bases matched to no gene is 10. CDR1 SGHRS and CDR2 YFSETQ are derived from the germline V gene. The roughly 37 donors, aged about 6 to 95 years, were systemically healthy Caucasian individuals from Russia. Each donor gave ten milliliters of peripheral blood, collected into EDTA-treated Vacutainer tubes. PBMCs were isolated by Ficoll-Paque density-gradient centrifugation, with at least 7 million obtained per sample. Trizol reagent was used to extract total RNA from PBMCs, with at least 6 micrograms per sample. Naive CD45RAhigh/CD27high T cell percentages were measured by flow cytometry on a PBMC aliquot from every donor. Libraries came from 5' RACE. Instrument on record: Illumina HiSeq 2500. A second roughly 7 to 11 cycle PCR used a sample-barcoded 5' primer and a J-beta primer mix. A template-switch 5' adaptor carrying 12 random nucleotides introduced a unique molecular identifier onto each TCR beta cDNA molecule. At least 2.5 million CDR3-containing paired-end reads were obtained from each sample. The Mint cDNA synthesis kit, primed by a TRBC-specific oligonucleotide, was used to synthesize first-strand cDNA from all RNA. All cDNA was treated with uracil-DNA glycosylase and then went through a first 18-cycle PCR with the universal primers M1SS and BC2_uni_R. The published analysis was carried out like this. Each sample was normalized by randomly selecting 1 million high-quality reads, each carrying a distinct molecular identifier. Instead of being binned into consensus sequences, reads that shared molecular identifiers were thrown out. MiTCR, set to a Q25 quality threshold and the strictest error-elimination algorithm, was used for CDR3 identification, clonotype clustering and error correction. Lower-bound total TCR beta diversity was estimated with a nonparametric unseen species model using Euler transformation. TCRdb trimmed the raw reads at Q25, called clones with MiXCR and kept productive beta chains. Every CDR3 protein is listed once, alongside the most common genes and DNA of its rows. The V and J calls follow TCRdb's processing rather than the paper's. This sample comprises about 680,000 distinct CDR3 sequences, about half of them detected only once. Under 35% of the sample is in the top ten clones.

The receptor was derived from an older woman in good health. The chain is encoded by TRBV5-1 joined to TRBJ2-1; 14 of the junction bases match TRBD2. Sequenced input: blood. The nucleotide sequence is TGCGCCAGCAGCCCAAAGGGACTAGCGGGAGAGGGGGAGCAGTTCTTC. Its protein is CASSPKGLAGEGEQFF.